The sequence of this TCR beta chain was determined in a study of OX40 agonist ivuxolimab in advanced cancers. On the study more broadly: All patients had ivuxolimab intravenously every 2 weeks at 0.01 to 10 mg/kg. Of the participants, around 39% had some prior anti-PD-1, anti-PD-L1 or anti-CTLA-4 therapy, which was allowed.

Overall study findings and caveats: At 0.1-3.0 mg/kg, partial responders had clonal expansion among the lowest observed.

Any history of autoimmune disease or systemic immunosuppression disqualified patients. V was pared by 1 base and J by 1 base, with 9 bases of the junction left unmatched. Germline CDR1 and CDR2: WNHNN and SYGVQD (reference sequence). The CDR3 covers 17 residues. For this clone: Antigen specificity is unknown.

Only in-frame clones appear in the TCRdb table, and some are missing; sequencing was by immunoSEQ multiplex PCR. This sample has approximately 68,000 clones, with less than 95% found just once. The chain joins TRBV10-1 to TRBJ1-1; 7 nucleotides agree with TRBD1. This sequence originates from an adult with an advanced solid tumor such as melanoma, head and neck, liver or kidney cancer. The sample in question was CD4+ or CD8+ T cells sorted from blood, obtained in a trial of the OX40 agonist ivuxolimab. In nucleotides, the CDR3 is TGCGCCAGCAGTGAGTATACCCCGACAGGGCAGAACACTGAAGCTTTCTTT. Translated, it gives CASSEYTPTGQNTEAFF.